Listed below are T cell receptor beta chains from one sample, sequenced in a study of CD8 T cells in Susac syndrome. TCRdb redid the calling of the immunoSEQ multiplex PCR reads with MiXCR, one entry per CDR3 protein. The data show 84,000 or so distinct CDR3 sequences, approximately 95% seen once. Sequenced: CD8+ T cells from PBMCs. All receptors come from a human donor with Susac syndrome. Both conserved end residues are part of each CDR3. The size field is filled for only some rows; it gives once, few, many or a size class.

>TRBV5-6|NA
CASTLHTGNQPQHF
>TRBV20-1|NA
CSASSGANTGELFF
>TRBV12-3/TRBV12-4|NA
CASSLSGRGETQYF
>TRBV29-1|NA
CSVGGRHYGYNEQFF
>TRBV4-1|NA
CASSQALGPNVLTF
>TRBV4-1|once
CASSQDDTGVIADTGELFF
>TRBV20-1|NA
CSARVGGDLLGETQYF
>TRBV20-1|NA
CSARDLGDEQYF
>TRBV19|NA
CATRRGSGANVLTF
>TRBV13|NA
CASSLGALAQNIQYF
>TRBV3-1|NA
CASSQGLAGALTDTQYF
>TRBV29-1|NA
CSVIGAGRTDTQYF
>TRBV29-1|NA
CSVERAGRRYNEQFF
>TRBV12-3/TRBV12-4|NA
CASSQQGGSNQPQHF
>TRBV11-2|NA
CASSLPESDEQYF
>TRBV5-1|NA
CASTTAGEETQYF
>TRBV4-1|once
CASSPAPGYEQYF
>TRBV12-3/TRBV12-4|NA
CASSSPGRAIPGYTF
>TRBV30|NA
CAWTQGRNYGYTF
>TRBV29-1|NA
CSVDFTGELFF
>TRBV27|NA
CASSLGGRKNIQYF
>TRBV12-3/TRBV12-4|once
CASTRDSYGYTF
>TRBV13|NA
CASSPATGDGWETQYF
>TRBV9|NA
CASSVGSTSGRSETQYF
>TRBV20-1|NA
CSAGPGFETQYF
>TRBV20-1|once
CSARPFEAGETQYF
>TRBV19|NA
CASSNLYSPQTGELFF
>TRBV30|NA
CAWTVGAGNTEAFF
>TRBV27|NA
CASSPPGQGNTEAFF
>TRBV12-3/TRBV12-4|NA
CASSVGQNQPQHF
>TRBV7-9|NA
CASSLLVGATDTQYF
>TRBV4-1|NA
CASSQVVGDYEQYF
>TRBV12-5|NA
CASGLGLGLAGVDTQYF
>TRBV19|NA
CASSREGETQYF
>TRBV30|NA
CAWSVLGEKLFF
>TRBV4-3|NA
CASSQGPHGTNTGELFF
>TRBV29-1|once
CSVPEGGAGELFF
>TRBV7-8|NA
CASSPRGRGEEGFF
>TRBV27|NA
CASSLSSAGGPGEQFF
>TRBV20-1|NA
CSARPGQGAEQYF
>TRBV29-1|NA
CSATGVGYEQYF